This T cell receptor beta chain was recorded in a study of blood T cell repertoires in COVID-19. In the study overall: Sources were T cells, B-cell-depleted T cells, or PBMCs; the material itself was cDNA or gDNA.

CDR3 length: 17 residues. TCRdb's table, derived via immunoSEQ multiplex PCR, lists solely in-frame clones and lacks some. The table lists around 140,000 clones, around 84% of them singletons. Sequencing was performed on peripheral blood. The clonotype was recovered from a man aged 55 to 69 with active or convalescent COVID-19. V is TRBV21-1 and J is TRBJ2-1; TRBD2, as called in the table, went unchecked against the DNA. TRBV21-1 is designated a pseudogene. The CDR3 region has the DNA TGTGCCAGCAGCAAAGAAAGAGTCGTCGGCTCCTACAATGAGCAGTTCTTC. The encoded protein is CASSKERVVGSYNEQFF.